Sequencing of this T cell receptor beta chain was carried out in a study of blood T cell repertoires in COVID-19 (TCRdb year 2020). With regard to the full study: Collaborator samples came from the United States, Italy and Spain and covered acute and convalescent phases of COVID-19. Where available, HLA class I and class II types were taken from metadata supplied by the sample provider and were not determined by assay-based typing. The material from the prospective study consisted of cDNA or gDNA derived from T cells, B-cell-depleted T cells, or PBMCs. Nearly every sample came with metadata listing a de-identified subject ID, COVID-19 status, age in years and sex. The repertoires were released in a freely available public database meant as a resource for research on the immune response to SARS-CoV-2. Samples were obtained from the ongoing ImmuneRACE study (first 160 participants) and from over a thousand subjects provided by 6 global collaborators. The dataset comprised deeply sampled blood TCRbeta repertoires from subjects exposed to, actively infected with, or recovered from COVID-19.

The immunoSEQ Assay, a bias-controlled multiplex PCR, was used to amplify TCRbeta CDR3 regions from genomic DNA. In the authors' own workflow: The number of nucleated cells in each sample was estimated from the amplification of reference gene primers within the assay. To quantify the absolute abundance of each unique TCRbeta CDR3 rearrangement, sequence reads were collapsed and filtered. For each sample, productive Simpson clonality was calculated by taking the square root of Simpson's diversity index across productive rearrangements. TCRdb stores this immuneACCESS table with in-frame sequences only. Part of the clones is absent; in the studies checked, under half of the shortfall reflects unresolved V genes, and no reason is known for the rest. That table supplies the V and J calls and clone size; D and trimming were determined from the DNA. This sample gives about 330,000 clones in total; more than 75% of them show up just once. The ten largest clones take up approximately 5.3% of the sample.

With respect to this clone: Which antigen it targets is not known. The record has no base qualities; no much larger clone is one base away.

Enrolling through a virtual design, the prospective study's participants ranged in age from roughly 18 to 95 years and lived across 20 to 25 United States geographic areas. To assign participants to cohorts, the prospective study relied on clinical history that participants themselves reported in a screening survey and a study questionnaire. Recovered participants in ImmuneRACE Cohort 3 were defined by two consecutive negative NP/OP PCR tests, clearance by a healthcare professional, or resolution of symptoms. Each participant in the prospective study had whole blood, serum and a nasopharyngeal or oropharyngeal swab collected by mobile phlebotomists. Additional blood draws and questionnaires over an approximately 2-month period could optionally be provided by prospective study participants. Blood samples from the prospective study were shipped frozen or at room temperature prior to DNA extraction.

Overall results and qualifications from the work: The amount of clinical and demographic metadata varied by source and participant and was provided uncurated.

The source of this sequence is a woman in her twenties or thirties who had recovered from COVID-19. The sample comprised PBMCs or T cells enriched from blood (not recorded which).

The DNA sequence is TGTGCCAGCAGTTACTTCCCCGGGAAGGATACGCAGTATTTT. Translated, this is CASSYFPGKDTQYF. The sequence is built from TRBV6-6 and TRBJ2-3; tentative D gene TRBD2, with 5 bases matching. In the germline V gene (reference sequence), CDR1 corresponds to MNHNY and CDR2 to SVGAGI. The CDR3 runs 14 residues from the cysteine to the phenylalanine. The only DNA kept is the CDR3, 42 bases in frame from the first base. Deletion took 1 base off V and 6 bases off J, with a span of 11 bases between the germline ends.